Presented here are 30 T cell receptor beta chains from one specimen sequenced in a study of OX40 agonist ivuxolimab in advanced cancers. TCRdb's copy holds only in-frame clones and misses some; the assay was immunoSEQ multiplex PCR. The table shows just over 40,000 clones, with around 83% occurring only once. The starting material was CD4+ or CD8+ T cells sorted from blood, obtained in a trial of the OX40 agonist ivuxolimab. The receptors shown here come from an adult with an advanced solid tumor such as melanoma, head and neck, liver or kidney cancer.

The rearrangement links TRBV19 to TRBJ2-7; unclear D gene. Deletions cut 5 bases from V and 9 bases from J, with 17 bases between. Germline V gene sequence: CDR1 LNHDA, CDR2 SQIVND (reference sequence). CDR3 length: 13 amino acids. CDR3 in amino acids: CASSDGITSAQYF. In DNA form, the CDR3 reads TGTGCCAGTAGTGATGGGATCACGTCCGCGCAGTACTTC. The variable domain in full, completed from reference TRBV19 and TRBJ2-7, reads DGGITQSPKYLFRKEGQNVTLSCEQNLNHDAMYWYRQDPGQGLRLIYYSQIVNDFQKGDIAEGYSVSREKKESFPLTVTSAQKNPTAFYLCASSDGITSAQYFGPGTRLTVT.

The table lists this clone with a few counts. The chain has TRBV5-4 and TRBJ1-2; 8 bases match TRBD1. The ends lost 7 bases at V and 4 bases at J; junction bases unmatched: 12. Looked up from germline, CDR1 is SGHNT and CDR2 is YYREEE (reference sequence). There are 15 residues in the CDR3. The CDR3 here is CASSLDGQGPYGYTF. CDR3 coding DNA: TGTGCCAGCTCCCTTGATGGACAGGGCCCCTATGGCTACACCTTC.

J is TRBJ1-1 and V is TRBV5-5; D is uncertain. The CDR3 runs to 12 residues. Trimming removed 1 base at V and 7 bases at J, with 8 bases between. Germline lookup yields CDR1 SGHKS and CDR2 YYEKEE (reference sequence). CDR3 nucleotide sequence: TGTGCCAGCAGCTTGAGTCAGGTTGAAGCTTTCTTT. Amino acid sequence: CASSLSQVEAFF.

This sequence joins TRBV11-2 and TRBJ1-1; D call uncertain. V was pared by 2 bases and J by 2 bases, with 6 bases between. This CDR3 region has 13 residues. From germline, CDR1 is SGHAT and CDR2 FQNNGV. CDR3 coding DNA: TGTGCCAGCAGCTTATCCACAAACACTGAAGCTTTCTTT. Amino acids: CASSLSTNTEAFF. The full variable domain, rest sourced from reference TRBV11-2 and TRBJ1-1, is EAGVAQSPRYKIIEKRQSVAFWCNPISGHATLYWYQQILGQGPKLLIQFQNNGVVDDSQLPKDRFSAERLKGVDSTLKIQPAKLEDSAVYLCASSLSTNTEAFFGQGTRLTVV.

The CDR3 DNA reads as TGTGCCAGCAGTTTAGGGTCCGGGGGAGAGACCCAGTACTTC. It specifies CASSLGSGGETQYF. This sequence joins TRBV27 and TRBJ2-5; D is possibly TRBD2 (6 bases). CDR3 size: 14 residues. V lost 2 bases and J lost 4, with 11 bases in between. Germline V lookup: CDR1 MNHEY, CDR2 SMNVEV (reference sequence).

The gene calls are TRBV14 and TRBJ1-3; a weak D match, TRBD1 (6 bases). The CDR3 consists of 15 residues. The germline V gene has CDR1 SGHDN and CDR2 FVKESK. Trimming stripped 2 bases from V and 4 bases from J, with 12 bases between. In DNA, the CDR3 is TGTGCCAGCAGCCAACAGGGGCGGAAAGGAAACACCATATATTTT. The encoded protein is CASSQQGRKGNTIYF.

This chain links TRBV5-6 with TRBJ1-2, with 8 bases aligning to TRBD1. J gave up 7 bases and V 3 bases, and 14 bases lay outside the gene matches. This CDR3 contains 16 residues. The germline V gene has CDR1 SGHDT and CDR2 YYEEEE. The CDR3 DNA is TGTGCCAGCAGCTACGACGGGGACAGGCCTCTTTTTGGCTACACCTTC. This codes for CASSYDGDRPLFGYTF.

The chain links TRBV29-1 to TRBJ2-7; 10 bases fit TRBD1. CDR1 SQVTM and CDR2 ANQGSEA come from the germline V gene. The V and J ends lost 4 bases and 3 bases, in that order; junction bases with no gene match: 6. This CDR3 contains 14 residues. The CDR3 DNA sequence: TGCAGCGTTGTGGGACAGGGGATGATCTACGAGCAGTACTTC. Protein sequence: CSVVGQGMIYEQYF.

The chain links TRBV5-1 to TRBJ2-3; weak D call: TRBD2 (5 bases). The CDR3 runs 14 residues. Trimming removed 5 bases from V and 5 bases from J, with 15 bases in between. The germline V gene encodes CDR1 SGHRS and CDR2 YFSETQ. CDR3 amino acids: CASRFASLVDTQYF. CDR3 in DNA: TGCGCCAGCAGGTTCGCTAGCTTGGTAGATACGCAGTATTTT. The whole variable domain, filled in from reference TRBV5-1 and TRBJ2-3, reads KAGVTQTPRYLIKTRGQQVTLSCSPISGHRSVSWYQQTPGQGLQFLFEYFSETQRNKGNFPGRFSGRQFSNSRSEMNVSTLELGDSALYLCASRFASLVDTQYFGPGTRLTVL.

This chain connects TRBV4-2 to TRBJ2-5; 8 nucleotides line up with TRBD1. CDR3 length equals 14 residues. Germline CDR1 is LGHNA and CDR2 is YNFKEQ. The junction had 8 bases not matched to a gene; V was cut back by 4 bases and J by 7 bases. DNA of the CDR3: TGTGCCAGCAGCCCACAGGGGGAGGCGGGGACCCAGTACTTC. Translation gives CASSPQGEAGTQYF.

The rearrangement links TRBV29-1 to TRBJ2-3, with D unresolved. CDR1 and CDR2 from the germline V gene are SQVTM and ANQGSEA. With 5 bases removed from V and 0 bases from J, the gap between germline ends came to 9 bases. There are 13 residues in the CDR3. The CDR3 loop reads CSVCRLSTDTQYF. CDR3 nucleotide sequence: TGCAGCGTTTGTAGATTGAGCACAGATACGCAGTATTTT.

CDR3 loop: CASTRDGRGTIFYGYTF. The CDR3 bases are TGTGCCAGCACCCGCGACGGACGGGGTACGATTTTCTATGGCTACACCTTC. The V call is TRBV2, the J call TRBJ1-2; D unresolved. Germline-derived CDR1 and CDR2 are SNHLY and FYNNEI. V was trimmed by 7 bases and J by 4 bases, leaving 25 bases between them. CDR3 length equals 17 residues. Supplemented by reference TRBV2 and TRBJ1-2, the full variable domain reads EPEVTQTPSHQVTQMGQEVILRCVPISNHLYFYWYRQILGQKVEFLVSFYNNEISEKSEIFDDQFSVERPDGSNFTLKIRSTKLEDSAMYFCASTRDGRGTIFYGYTFGSGTRLTVV.

The CDR3 protein is CASSHPGRDRASPLHF. CDR3 sequence (DNA): TGCGCCAGCAGCCACCCCGGGAGGGACAGGGCTTCACCCCTCCACTTT. The genes are TRBV4-1 and TRBJ1-6; 9 nucleotides line up with TRBD1. Germline V lookup: CDR1 MGHRA, CDR2 YSYEKL. This CDR3 region has 16 residues. Trimming at V came to 3 bases and at J to 9 bases, leaving 9 bases not matched to a gene.

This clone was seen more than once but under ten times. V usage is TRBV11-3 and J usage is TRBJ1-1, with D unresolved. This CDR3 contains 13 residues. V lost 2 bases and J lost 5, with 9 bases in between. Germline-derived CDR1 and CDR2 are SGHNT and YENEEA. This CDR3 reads CASSLTWDTEAFF. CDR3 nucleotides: TGTGCCAGCAGCTTAACTTGGGATACTGAAGCTTTCTTT. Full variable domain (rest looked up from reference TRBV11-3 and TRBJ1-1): EAGVVQSPRYKIIEKKQPVAFWCNPISGHNTLYWYLQNLGQGPELLIRYENEEAVDDSQLPKDRFSAERLKGVDSTLKIQPAELGDSAVYLCASSLTWDTEAFFGQGTRLTVV.

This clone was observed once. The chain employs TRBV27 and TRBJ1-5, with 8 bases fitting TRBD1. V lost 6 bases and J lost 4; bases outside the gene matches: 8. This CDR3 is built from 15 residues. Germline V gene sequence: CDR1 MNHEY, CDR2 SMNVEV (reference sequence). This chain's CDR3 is CASSYQGARNQPQHF. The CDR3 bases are TGTGCCAGCAGCTATCAGGGGGCGAGGAATCAGCCCCAGCATTTT.

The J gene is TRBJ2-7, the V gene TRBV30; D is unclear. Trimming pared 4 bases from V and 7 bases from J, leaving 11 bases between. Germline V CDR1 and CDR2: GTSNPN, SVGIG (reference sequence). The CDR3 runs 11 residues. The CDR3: CAWTSLGEQYF. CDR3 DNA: TGTGCCTGGACTTCCCTGGGGGAGCAGTACTTC.

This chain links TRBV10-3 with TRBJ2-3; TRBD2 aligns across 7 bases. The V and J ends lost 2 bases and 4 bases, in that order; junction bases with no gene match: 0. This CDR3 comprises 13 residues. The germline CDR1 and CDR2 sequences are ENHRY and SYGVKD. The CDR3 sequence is CAISERGADTQYF. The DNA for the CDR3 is TGTGCCATCAGTGAGCGGGGGGCAGATACGCAGTATTTT.

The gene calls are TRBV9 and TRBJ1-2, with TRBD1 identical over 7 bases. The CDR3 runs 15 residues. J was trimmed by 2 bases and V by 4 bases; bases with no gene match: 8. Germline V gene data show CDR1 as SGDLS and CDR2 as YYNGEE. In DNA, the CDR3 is TGTGCCAGCAGCTCCCGACAGGGAGGAAACTATGGCTACACCTTC. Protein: CASSSRQGGNYGYTF.

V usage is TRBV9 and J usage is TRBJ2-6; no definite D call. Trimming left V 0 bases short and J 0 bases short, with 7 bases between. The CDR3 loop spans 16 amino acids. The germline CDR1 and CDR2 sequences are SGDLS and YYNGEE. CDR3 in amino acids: CASSVDTVSGANVLTF. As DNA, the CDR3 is TGTGCCAGCAGCGTAGACACAGTCTCTGGGGCCAACGTCCTGACTTTC.

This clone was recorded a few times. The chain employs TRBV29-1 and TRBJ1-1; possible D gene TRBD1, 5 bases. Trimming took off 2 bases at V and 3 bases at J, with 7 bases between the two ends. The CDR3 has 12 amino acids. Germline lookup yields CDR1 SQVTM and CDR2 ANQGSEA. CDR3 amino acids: CSVERGYTEAFF. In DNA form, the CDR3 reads TGCAGCGTTGAAAGGGGATACACTGAAGCTTTCTTT.

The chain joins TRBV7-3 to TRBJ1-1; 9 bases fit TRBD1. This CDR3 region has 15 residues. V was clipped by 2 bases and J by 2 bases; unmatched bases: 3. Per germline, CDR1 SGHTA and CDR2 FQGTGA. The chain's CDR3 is CASSLGQGINTEAFF. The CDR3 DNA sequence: TGTGCCAGCAGCTTAGGACAGGGGATAAACACTGAAGCTTTCTTT. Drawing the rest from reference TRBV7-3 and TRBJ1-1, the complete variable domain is GAGVSQTPSNKVTEKGKYVELRCDPISGHTALYWYRQSLGQGPEFLIYFQGTGAADDSGLPNDRFFAVRPEGSVSTLKIQRTERGDSAVYLCASSLGQGINTEAFFGQGTRLTVV.

The CDR3 reads CATSAEISRDTGELFF. Written as DNA, the CDR3 is TGTGCCACCAGCGCAGAGATATCCCGGGACACCGGGGAGCTGTTTTTT. This chain joins TRBV15 and TRBJ2-2, with D unresolved. V was clipped by 5 bases and J by 3 bases, with 16 bases between them. Looked up from germline, CDR1 is LNHNV and CDR2 is YYDKDF (reference sequence). The length of the CDR3 is 16 residues.

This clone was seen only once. In nucleotides, the CDR3 is TGTGCCAGTAGTATTGAGAACTATGGCTACACCTTC. Its protein product is CASSIENYGYTF. This chain links TRBV19 with TRBJ1-2; D not certain. Germline V gene data show CDR1 as LNHDA and CDR2 as SQIVND (reference sequence). This CDR3 has 12 residues. V was trimmed by 3 bases and J by 2 bases, leaving 4 bases between them.

The CDR3 DNA follows: TGTGCCATCAGTGAAGGAGACAGGGCTAACTATGGCTACACCTTC. Protein sequence: CAISEGDRANYGYTF. The V and J genes are TRBV10-3 and TRBJ1-2, with 7 nucleotides matching TRBD1. V lost 3 bases, J lost 0 bases, and 4 bases stayed unmatched. Germline lookup yields CDR1 ENHRY and CDR2 SYGVKD. The CDR3 runs 15 residues.

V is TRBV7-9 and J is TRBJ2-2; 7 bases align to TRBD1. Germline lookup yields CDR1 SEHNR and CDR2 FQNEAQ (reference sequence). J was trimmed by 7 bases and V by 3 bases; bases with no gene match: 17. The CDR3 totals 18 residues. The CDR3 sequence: CASSFSFRQGPRGGELFF. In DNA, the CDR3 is TGTGCCAGCAGCTTCAGTTTCCGACAGGGACCCCGGGGCGGGGAGCTGTTTTTT. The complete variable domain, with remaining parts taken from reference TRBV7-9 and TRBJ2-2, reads DTGVSQNPRHKITKRGQNVTFRCDPISEHNRLYWYRQTLGQGPEFLTYFQNEAQLEKSRLLSDRFSAERPKGSFSTLEIQRTEQGDSAMYLCASSFSFRQGPRGGELFFGEGSRLTVL.

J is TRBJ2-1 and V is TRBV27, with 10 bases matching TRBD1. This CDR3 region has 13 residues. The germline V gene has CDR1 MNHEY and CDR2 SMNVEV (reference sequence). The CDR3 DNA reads TGTAGCACCGGGACAGGGGCCTACAATGAGCAGTTCTTC. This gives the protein CSTGTGAYNEQFF.

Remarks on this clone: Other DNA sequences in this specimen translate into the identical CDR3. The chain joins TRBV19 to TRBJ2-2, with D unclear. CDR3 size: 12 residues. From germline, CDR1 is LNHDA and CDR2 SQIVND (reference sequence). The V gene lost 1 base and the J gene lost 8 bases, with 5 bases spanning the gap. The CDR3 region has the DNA TGTGCCAGTAGTATAGTACAGGGGGAGCTGTTTTTT. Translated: CASSIVQGELFF.

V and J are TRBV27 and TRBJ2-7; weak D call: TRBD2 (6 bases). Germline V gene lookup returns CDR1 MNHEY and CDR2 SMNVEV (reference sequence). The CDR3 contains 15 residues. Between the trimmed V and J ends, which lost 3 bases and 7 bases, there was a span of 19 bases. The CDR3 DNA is TGTGCCAGCAGTTTCGGGGGAGGCCTTAGAGAAGAGCAGTACTTC. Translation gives CASSFGGGLREEQYF.

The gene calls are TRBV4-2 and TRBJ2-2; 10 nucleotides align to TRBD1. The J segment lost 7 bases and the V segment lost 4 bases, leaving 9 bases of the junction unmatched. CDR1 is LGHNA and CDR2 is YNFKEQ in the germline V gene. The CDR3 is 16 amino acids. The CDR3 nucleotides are TGTGCCAGCAGCCCAACAACGGGACAGGGGTACGGGGAGCTGTTTTTT. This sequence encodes CASSPTTGQGYGELFF.

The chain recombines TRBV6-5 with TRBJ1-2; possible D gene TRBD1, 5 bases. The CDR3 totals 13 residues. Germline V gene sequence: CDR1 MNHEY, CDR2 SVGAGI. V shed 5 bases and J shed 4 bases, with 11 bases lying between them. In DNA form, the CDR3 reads TGTGCCAGCAGTCAAACCGGGGGCTATGGCTACACCTTC. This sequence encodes CASSQTGGYGYTF.